This TCR beta chain was recovered during a study of PD-1 blockade in mismatch repair-deficient tumors. The overall study: All were previously treated, progressing patients with over 9 mismatch repair-deficient cancer types.

Libraries were prepared by immunoSEQ multiplex PCR; TCRdb keeps only in-frame clonotypes and omits some of them. Of around 100,000 clones listed, approximately 80% were seen once; the top ten hold 4.5% to 5.5%. Germline loops: CDR1 LNHDA, CDR2 SQIVND (reference sequence). Trimming took 5 bases from V and 2 from J; bases not matched to a gene: 12. This CDR3 contains 16 residues. About this clone: Its antigen remains unknown.

General study findings and limits: After pembrolizumab, tumor-resident clones rose rapidly, then generally contracted before radiologic responses.

TCRs were sequenced from a few patients responding to pembrolizumab. The clonotype was recovered from an adult with mismatch repair-deficient cancer. V and J are TRBV19 and TRBJ2-7, with 7 bases that match TRBD1. The sequenced sample was peripheral blood, obtained 60 weeks after starting pembrolizumab. This CDR3 reads CASSPKRDSFTYEQYF. The CDR3 nucleotides are TGTGCCAGTAGTCCGAAAAGGGACAGCTTCACCTACGAGCAGTACTTC.